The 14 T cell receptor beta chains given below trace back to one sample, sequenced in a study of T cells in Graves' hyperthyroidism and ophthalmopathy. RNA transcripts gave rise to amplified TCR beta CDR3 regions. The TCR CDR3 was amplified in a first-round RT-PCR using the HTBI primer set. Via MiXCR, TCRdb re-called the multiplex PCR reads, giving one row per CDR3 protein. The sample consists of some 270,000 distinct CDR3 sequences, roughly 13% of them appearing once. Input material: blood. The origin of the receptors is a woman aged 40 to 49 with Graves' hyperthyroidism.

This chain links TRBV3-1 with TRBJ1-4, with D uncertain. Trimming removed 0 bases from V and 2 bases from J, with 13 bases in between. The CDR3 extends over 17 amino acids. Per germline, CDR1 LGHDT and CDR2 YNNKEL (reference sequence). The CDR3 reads CASSQEMGFGTNEKLFF. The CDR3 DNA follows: TGTGCCAGCAGCCAAGAGATGGGGTTTGGGACTAATGAAAAACTGTTTTTT.

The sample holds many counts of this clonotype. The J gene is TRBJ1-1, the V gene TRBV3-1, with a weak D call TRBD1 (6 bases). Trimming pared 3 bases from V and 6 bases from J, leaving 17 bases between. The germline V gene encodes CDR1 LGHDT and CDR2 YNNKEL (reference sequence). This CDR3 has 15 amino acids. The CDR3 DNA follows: TGTGCCAGCAGCCACTACAGGGAGCGAGGGTCTGAAGCTTTCTTT. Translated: CASSHYRERGSEAFF. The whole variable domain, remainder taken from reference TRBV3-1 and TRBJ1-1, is DTAVSQTPKYLVTQMGNDKSIKCEQNLGHDTMYWYKQDSKKFLKIMFSYNNKELIINETVPNRFSPKSPDKAHLNLHINSLELGDSAVYFCASSHYRERGSEAFFGQGTRLTVV.

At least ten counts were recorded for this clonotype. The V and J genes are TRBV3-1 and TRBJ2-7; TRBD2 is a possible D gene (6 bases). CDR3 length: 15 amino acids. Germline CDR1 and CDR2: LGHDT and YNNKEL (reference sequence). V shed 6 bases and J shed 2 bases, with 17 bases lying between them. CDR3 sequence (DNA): TGTGCCAGCAGTGGCGGCCTAGCGCTGACCTACGAGCAGTACTTC. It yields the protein CASSGGLALTYEQYF.

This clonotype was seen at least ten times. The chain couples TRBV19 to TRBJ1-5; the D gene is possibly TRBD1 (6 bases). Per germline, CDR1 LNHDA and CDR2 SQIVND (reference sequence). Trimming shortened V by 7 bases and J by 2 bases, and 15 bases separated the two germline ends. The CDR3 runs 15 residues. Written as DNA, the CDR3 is TGTGCCAGTACTCAGAACAGGGCTGGCAATCAGCCCCAGCATTTT. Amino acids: CASTQNRAGNQPQHF.

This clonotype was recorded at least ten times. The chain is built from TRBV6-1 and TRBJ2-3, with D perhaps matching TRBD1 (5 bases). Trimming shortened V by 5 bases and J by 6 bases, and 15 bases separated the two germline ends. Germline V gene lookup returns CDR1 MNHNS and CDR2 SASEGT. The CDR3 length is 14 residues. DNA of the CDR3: TGTGCCAGCAGTCAGTGGTCAGGGTACGATACGCAGTATTTT. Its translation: CASSQWSGYDTQYF.

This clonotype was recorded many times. The CDR3 is CASRAGQQETQYF. In DNA form, the CDR3 reads TGTGCCAGCAGGGCGGGACAGCAAGAGACCCAGTACTTC. The gene calls are TRBV12-3 or TRBV12-4 and TRBJ2-5, with TRBD1 as a possible D gene (7 bases). V shed 6 bases and J shed 2 bases, with 10 bases lying between them. The CDR3 loop spans 13 amino acids.

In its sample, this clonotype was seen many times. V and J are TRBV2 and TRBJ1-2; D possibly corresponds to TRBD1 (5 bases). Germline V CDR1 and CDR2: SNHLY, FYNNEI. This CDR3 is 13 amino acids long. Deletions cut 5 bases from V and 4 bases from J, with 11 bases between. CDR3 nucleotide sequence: TGTGCCAGCAGTTCGGACACGTCCTATGGCTACACCTTC. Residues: CASSSDTSYGYTF.

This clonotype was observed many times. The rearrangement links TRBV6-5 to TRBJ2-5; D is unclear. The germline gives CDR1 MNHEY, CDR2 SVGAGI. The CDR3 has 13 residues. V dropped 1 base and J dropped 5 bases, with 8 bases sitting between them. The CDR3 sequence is CASSYYLGETQYF. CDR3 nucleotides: TGTGCCAGCAGTTACTACCTCGGGGAGACCCAGTACTTC.

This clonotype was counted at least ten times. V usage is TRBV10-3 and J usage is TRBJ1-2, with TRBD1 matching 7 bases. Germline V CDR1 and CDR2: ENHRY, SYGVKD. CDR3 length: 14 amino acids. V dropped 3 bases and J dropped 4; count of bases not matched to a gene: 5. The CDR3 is CAISDTGVPYGYTF. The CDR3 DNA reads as TGTGCCATCAGTGACACAGGGGTTCCCTATGGCTACACCTTC.

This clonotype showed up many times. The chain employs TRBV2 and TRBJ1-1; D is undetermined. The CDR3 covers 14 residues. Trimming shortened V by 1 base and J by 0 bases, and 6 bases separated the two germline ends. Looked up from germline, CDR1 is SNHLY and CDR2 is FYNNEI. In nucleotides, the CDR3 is TGTGCCAGCAGTGAAGGGACCATGAACACTGAAGCTTTCTTT. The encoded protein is CASSEGTMNTEAFF.

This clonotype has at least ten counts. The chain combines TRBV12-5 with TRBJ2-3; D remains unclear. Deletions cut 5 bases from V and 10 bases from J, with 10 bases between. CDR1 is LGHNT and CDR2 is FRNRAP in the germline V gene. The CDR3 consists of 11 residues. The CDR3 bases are TGTGCTAGTGGTGTGGCCGACGCGCAGTATTTT. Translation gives CASGVADAQYF.

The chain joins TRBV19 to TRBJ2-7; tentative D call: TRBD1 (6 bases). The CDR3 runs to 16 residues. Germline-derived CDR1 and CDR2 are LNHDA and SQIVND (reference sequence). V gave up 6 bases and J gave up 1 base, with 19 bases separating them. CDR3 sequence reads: CASSPFGSRGSYEQYF. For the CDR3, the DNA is TGTGCCAGTAGCCCTTTTGGTAGCAGGGGTTCCTACGAGCAGTACTTC.

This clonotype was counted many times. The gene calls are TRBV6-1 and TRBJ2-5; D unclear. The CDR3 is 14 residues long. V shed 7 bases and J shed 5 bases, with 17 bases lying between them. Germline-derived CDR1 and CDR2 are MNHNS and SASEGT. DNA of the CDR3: TGTGCCAGCACCCCGGGTGCGCTCCGGGAGACCCAGTACTTC. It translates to CASTPGALRETQYF.

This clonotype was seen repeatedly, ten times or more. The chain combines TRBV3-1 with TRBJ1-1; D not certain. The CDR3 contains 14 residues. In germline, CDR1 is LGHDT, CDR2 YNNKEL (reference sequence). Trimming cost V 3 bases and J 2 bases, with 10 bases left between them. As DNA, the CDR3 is TGTGCCAGCAGCCATTCCCATGATAACACTGAAGCTTTCTTT. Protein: CASSHSHDNTEAFF. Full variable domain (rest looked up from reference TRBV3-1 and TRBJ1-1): DTAVSQTPKYLVTQMGNDKSIKCEQNLGHDTMYWYKQDSKKFLKIMFSYNNKELIINETVPNRFSPKSPDKAHLNLHINSLELGDSAVYFCASSHSHDNTEAFFGQGTRLTVV.